A single sample is the source of the 23 T cell receptor beta chains below, sequenced in a study of shared clonotypes between healthy human individuals. The table came from immunoSEQ multiplex PCR; TCRdb's copy has only in-frame clones and leaves some out. The repertoire has approximately 1.1 million clones, around 78% of them found once; the top ten carry about 0.52%. The source material was memory CD4+ T cells from PBMCs. Indicated subset: CD45RA-negative fraction. The receptors here all came from a young man in good health. Some clones in this sample may be carry-over from other donors' samples.

The count of this clone is one. This chain joins TRBV7-9 and TRBJ2-1; 10 bases are shared with TRBD1. This CDR3 has 16 amino acids. CDR1 SEHNR and CDR2 FQNEAQ come from the germline V gene (reference sequence). V gave up 5 bases and J gave up 10 bases; unmatched junction bases: 14. CDR3 protein: CASSPQGQGTLGEQFF. For the CDR3, the DNA is TGTGCCAGCAGCCCCCAGGGACAGGGGACCCTTGGGGAGCAGTTCTTC.

The chain employs TRBV7-7 and TRBJ2-2; possible D gene TRBD2, 6 bases. Trimming shortened V by 5 bases and J by 3 bases, and 10 bases separated the two germline ends. Germline V CDR1 and CDR2: SSHAT, FNYEAQ (reference sequence). The CDR3 extends over 14 amino acids. For the CDR3, the DNA is TGTGCCAGCAGCCGGGACTCGTACACCGGGGAGCTGTTTTTT. Translating it yields CASSRDSYTGELFF.

This clone was found once. The J gene is TRBJ2-7, the V gene TRBV5-1; no clear D gene. V was shortened by 0 bases and J by 1 base, with 8 bases between the two germline ends. The CDR3 is made up of 14 amino acids. Germline V lookup: CDR1 SGHRS, CDR2 YFSETQ. Written as DNA, the CDR3 is TGCGCCAGCAGCTTGGTCCCGTATTCCTACGAGCAGTACTTC. It codes for CASSLVPYSYEQYF.

V and J are TRBV7-2 and TRBJ2-3; D call uncertain. The germline V gene encodes CDR1 SGHTA and CDR2 FQGNSA. The CDR3 is 16 amino acids. V was shortened by 9 bases and J by 4 bases, with 23 bases between the two germline ends. The CDR3 region is CARRWCWNPTPDTQYF. The CDR3 DNA sequence: TGTGCCAGGAGGTGGTGCTGGAACCCTACACCAGATACGCAGTATTTT.

Only a few counts were recorded for this clone. V is TRBV6-1 and J is TRBJ2-7, with TRBD2 as a possible D gene (6 bases). V was shortened by 4 bases and J by 2 bases, with 9 bases between the two germline ends. Germline CDR1 MNHNS, CDR2 SASEGT. The CDR3 is 13 residues long. The CDR3 region has the DNA TGTGCCAGCAGTGGGAGGGGAGCCTACGAGCAGTACTTC. It yields the protein CASSGRGAYEQYF.

V usage is TRBV12-5 and J usage is TRBJ1-1; D unresolved. The CDR3 consists of 13 residues. Trimming took 1 base from V and 7 from J, leaving 10 bases between them. Germline V gene lookup returns CDR1 LGHNT and CDR2 FRNRAP. Here the CDR3 reads CASGLGDWGEAFF. DNA of the CDR3: TGTGCTAGTGGTTTGGGAGACTGGGGTGAAGCTTTCTTT.

Turning to this clone: Germline and junction disagree at one end, which may indicate a read error. The CDR3 reads CAKGLGNEKLFF. CDR3 in DNA: TGCGCCAAGGGGCTGGGTAATGAAAAACTGTTTTTT. V and J are TRBV2 and TRBJ1-4, with a weak D call TRBD1 (5 bases). Germline CDR1 SNHLY, CDR2 FYNNEI. The CDR3 is made up of 12 amino acids.

The gene calls are TRBV4-1 and TRBJ1-1, with D uncertain. The CDR3 runs to 14 residues. The V and J ends lost 8 bases and 6 bases respectively, with 19 bases between them. Germline loops: CDR1 MGHRA, CDR2 YSYEKL. The CDR3 DNA sequence: TGCGCCAGCGGTGGAGGCCGATTCGACCCTGAAGCTTTCTTT. Its protein is CASGGGRFDPEAFF.

V gene TRBV2 combines with J gene TRBJ2-2; possible D gene TRBD2, 5 bases. Between the trimmed V and J ends, which lost 3 bases and 6 bases, there was a span of 14 bases. Germline loops: CDR1 SNHLY, CDR2 FYNNEI. CDR3 length equals 15 residues. The DNA for the CDR3 is TGTGCCAGCAGTGAGGGTCCTCCGGAGGCCGGGGAGCTGTTTTTT. Protein product: CASSEGPPEAGELFF.

The V call is TRBV11-2, the J call TRBJ1-3; maybe TRBD1 (6 bases). The CDR3 sequence is 14 residues long. Germline-derived CDR1 and CDR2 are SGHAT and FQNNGV. The V gene lost 4 bases and the J gene lost 3 bases, with 10 bases spanning the gap. CDR3 protein: CASSSRGRGNTIYF. CDR3 sequence (DNA): TGTGCCAGCAGCTCCAGGGGACGTGGAAACACCATATATTTT.

This clone appeared a few times. The V call is TRBV27, the J call TRBJ1-2; D is unresolved. Between the trimmed V and J ends, which lost 0 bases and 4 bases, there was a span of 12 bases. CDR1 is MNHEY, CDR2 SMNVEV, per germline (reference sequence). The CDR3 contains 15 residues. In DNA form, the CDR3 reads TGTGCCAGCAGTTTATCAATCACGGGCATCTATGGCTACACCTTC. Encoded protein: CASSLSITGIYGYTF.

CDR3 nucleotides: TGCGCCAGCAGCTTGTCTGGGCGGGAGGGCTACGAGCAGTACTTC. Translated: CASSLSGREGYEQYF. This chain connects TRBV5-1 to TRBJ2-7; 9 nucleotides align to TRBD2. Trimming took 1 base from V and 3 from J; bases not matched to a gene: 5. The CDR3 has 15 amino acids. From germline, CDR1 is SGHRS and CDR2 YFSETQ.

CDR3 in DNA: TGTGCCAGCTCACCAGATCAGATACAGCCCCAGCATTTT. It codes for CASSPDQIQPQHF. This chain links TRBV18 with TRBJ1-5; D remains ambiguous. Germline CDR1 and CDR2: KGHSH and LQKENI. The length of the CDR3 is 13 residues. Between the trimmed V and J ends, which lost 2 bases and 7 bases, there was a span of 9 bases.

V gene TRBV18 combines with J gene TRBJ1-6, with 11 bases identical to TRBD1. There are 15 residues in the CDR3. V lost 3 bases to trimming and J lost 7 bases; unmatched junction nucleotides: 2. The germline V gene has CDR1 KGHSH and CDR2 LQKENI. The CDR3 coding sequence is TGTGCCAGCTCACCGGGACAGGGGGTCAATTCACCCCTCCACTTT. Translated, it gives CASSPGQGVNSPLHF.

The chain uses TRBV19 and TRBJ1-2; tentative D call: TRBD1 (6 bases). The CDR3 sequence is 15 residues long. Germline CDR1 is LNHDA and CDR2 is SQIVND (reference sequence). The V end was cut by 5 bases, the J end by 2 bases, with 15 bases between. The CDR3 DNA is TGTGCCAGTAGTCCTAGTGGGGGGCTGAACTATGGCTACACCTTC. Protein: CASSPSGGLNYGYTF.

V usage is TRBV11-2 and J usage is TRBJ2-3; 11 bases are shared with TRBD2. V lost 4 bases and J lost 0; bases outside the gene matches: 3. Germline CDR1 reads SGHAT; CDR2 reads FQNNGV. The CDR3 loop spans 16 amino acids. CDR3 in amino acids: CASSWGLAASTDTQYF. For the CDR3, the DNA is TGTGCCAGCAGCTGGGGACTAGCGGCTAGCACAGATACGCAGTATTTT.

This rearrangement joins TRBV29-1 to TRBJ1-5, with TRBD1 as a possible D gene (6 bases). The CDR3 runs to 14 residues. V was clipped by 6 bases and J by 7 bases, with 19 bases between them. CDR1 and CDR2 (germline): SQVTM, ANQGSEA. CDR3 nucleotide sequence: TGCAGCGTGATCTGGGGCAGGGGTGAGCAGCCCCAGCATTTT. This translates into CSVIWGRGEQPQHF.

The rearrangement uses TRBV5-1 and TRBJ2-7, with 7 bases lining up with TRBD1. V shed 1 base and J 6 bases; nucleotides not matched to a gene: 10. The CDR3 has 15 residues. Germline V gene lookup returns CDR1 SGHRS and CDR2 YFSETQ. The CDR3 region has the DNA TGCGCCAGCAGCTTGAGGGCACAGGGGAAGGGCGAGCAGTACTTC. It translates to CASSLRAQGKGEQYF. The whole variable domain, remainder taken from reference TRBV5-1 and TRBJ2-7, is KAGVTQTPRYLIKTRGQQVTLSCSPISGHRSVSWYQQTPGQGLQFLFEYFSETQRNKGNFPGRFSGRQFSNSRSEMNVSTLELGDSALYLCASSLRAQGKGEQYFGPGTRLTVT.

The rearrangement joins TRBV7-9 to TRBJ2-6; 12 positions agree with TRBD2. Looked up from germline, CDR1 is SEHNR and CDR2 is FQNEAQ (reference sequence). V lost 5 bases to trimming and J lost 10 bases; unmatched junction nucleotides: 15. The length of the CDR3 is 18 residues. The CDR3 protein is CASSVGLAGSQGLNVLTF. The CDR3 DNA reads TGTGCCAGCAGCGTGGGACTAGCGGGTTCCCAGGGGTTGAACGTCCTGACTTTC.

The chain combines TRBV25-1 with TRBJ2-6; TRBD1 is a possible D gene (5 bases). The CDR3 covers 17 residues. V dropped 7 bases and J dropped 0 bases, with 16 bases sitting between them. Germline lookup yields CDR1 MGHDK and CDR2 SYGVNS. The CDR3 reads CASTTGFPSSGANVLTF. The DNA of the CDR3 is TGTGCCAGCACCACAGGTTTTCCTTCCTCTGGGGCCAACGTCCTGACTTTC.

The V call is TRBV5-1, the J call TRBJ2-3, with TRBD1 identical over 8 bases. The trim removed 2 bases at V and 2 bases at J, leaving 4 bases unmatched. Germline-derived CDR1 and CDR2 are SGHRS and YFSETQ. The length of the CDR3 is 15 residues. The CDR3 region has the DNA TGCGCCAGCAGCTTACAGGGGGTAATCACAGATACGCAGTATTTT. Translated: CASSLQGVITDTQYF. The variable domain in full, with the rest retrieved from reference TRBV5-1 and TRBJ2-3, is KAGVTQTPRYLIKTRGQQVTLSCSPISGHRSVSWYQQTPGQGLQFLFEYFSETQRNKGNFPGRFSGRQFSNSRSEMNVSTLELGDSALYLCASSLQGVITDTQYFGPGTRLTVL.

The rearrangement uses TRBV4-1 and TRBJ2-7, with TRBD2 identical over 7 bases. This CDR3 comprises 14 residues. J was trimmed by 5 bases and V by 7 bases; bases with no gene match: 11. Germline CDR1 reads MGHRA; CDR2 reads YSYEKL. The CDR3 spells CASKGSGAAHEQYF. The CDR3 region has the DNA TGCGCCAGCAAGGGCAGCGGGGCCGCCCACGAGCAGTACTTC.

The chain links TRBV7-9 to TRBJ2-3; perhaps D is TRBD1 or TRBD2 (5 bases each). Germline lookup yields CDR1 SEHNR and CDR2 FQNEAQ (reference sequence). This CDR3 has 16 residues. The V end lost 5 bases, the J end lost 4 bases, and 19 bases lay between the germline ends. CDR3: CASSHIWDLTSDTQYF. As DNA, the CDR3 is TGTGCCAGCAGCCACATATGGGACCTAACCTCAGATACGCAGTATTTT.